Shown below are 11 T cell receptor beta chains from a single sample sequenced in a study of blood T cell repertoires in COVID-19. Repertoires were generated with immunoSEQ multiplex PCR, while TCRdb's copy carries only in-frame clones and drops some. The sample shows over 95,000 clones, approximately 88% of them seen only once. Specimen: peripheral blood. These receptors all come from an older woman with acute or convalescent COVID-19.

The chain employs TRBV6-5 and TRBJ1-2, with a tentative D call TRBD1 (5 bases). The V end was cut by 6 bases, the J end by 5 bases, with 16 bases between. The CDR3 length is 14 residues. The V gene's germline CDR1 is MNHEY and CDR2 SVGAGI. The CDR3 reads CASRPDRRTYGYTF. In DNA, the CDR3 is TGTGCCAGCAGACCTGACAGAAGGACATATGGCTACACCTTC.

The rearrangement joins TRBV3-1 (or the pseudogene TRBV3-2) to TRBJ1-2; D perhaps matches TRBD1 (5 bases). The V end lost 1 base, the J end lost 4 bases, and 13 bases lay between the germline ends. The CDR3 has 15 amino acids. Per germline, CDR1 LGHDT and CDR2 YNNKEL (reference sequence). CDR3 region: CASSQGGASIYGYTF. DNA of the CDR3: TGTGCCAGCAGCCAAGGCGGGGCTTCAATCTATGGCTACACCTTC.

The chain has TRBV2 and TRBJ1-6; no clear D gene. From germline, CDR1 is SNHLY and CDR2 FYNNEI. V was clipped by 4 bases and J by 8 bases, with 3 bases between them. The length of the CDR3 is 11 residues. The CDR3 loop is CASSVYSPLHF. CDR3 bases: TGTGCCAGCAGTGTATATTCACCCCTCCACTTT. The full variable domain, in which reference TRBV2 and TRBJ1-6 provide the parts outside the CDR3, is EPEVTQTPSHQVTQMGQEVILRCVPISNHLYFYWYRQILGQKVEFLVSFYNNEISEKSEIFDDQFSVERPDGSNFTLKIRSTKLEDSAMYFCASSVYSPLHFGNGTRLTVT.

The chain carries TRBV5-5 and TRBJ2-3, with D unresolved. V dropped 0 bases and J dropped 1 base, with 9 bases sitting between them. Germline V gives CDR1 SGHKS, CDR2 YYEKEE (reference sequence). The length of the CDR3 is 15 residues. CDR3 coding DNA: TGTGCCAGCAGCTTGGGGAAACGGGGCACAGATACGCAGTATTTT. Protein: CASSLGKRGTDTQYF.

V is TRBV7-3 and J is TRBJ1-1; a possible D gene is TRBD1 (6 bases). V lost 2 bases to trimming and J lost 2 bases, with 9 bases between them. The CDR3 spans 14 residues. Looked up from germline, CDR1 is SGHTA and CDR2 is FQGTGA. The CDR3 reads CASSLGGANTEAFF. CDR3 DNA: TGTGCCAGCAGCTTAGGGGGGGCCAACACTGAAGCTTTCTTT.

The V gene is TRBV25-1, the J gene TRBJ1-1; D is undetermined. The CDR3 is made up of 13 amino acids. V lost 4 bases and J lost 2, with 8 bases in between. From germline, CDR1 is MGHDK and CDR2 SYGVNS. This CDR3 reads CASSGDTNTEAFF. The DNA of the CDR3 is TGTGCCAGCAGTGGTGACACTAACACTGAAGCTTTCTTT.

The CDR3: CASSSWGQGADGELFF. The DNA of the CDR3 is TGTGCCAGCAGCTCCTGGGGTCAGGGGGCCGACGGGGAGCTGTTTTTT. The chain combines TRBV2 with TRBJ2-2, with 8 bases aligning to TRBD1. The junction had 13 bases not matched to a gene; V was cut back by 6 bases and J by 7 bases. The CDR3 sequence is 16 residues long. The germline CDR1 and CDR2 sequences are SNHLY and FYNNEI.

This chain links TRBV3-1 (or the pseudogene TRBV3-2) with TRBJ1-1; the D gene is possibly TRBD1 (5 bases). The ends were cut back, 4 bases at V and 2 bases at J, with 14 bases in the middle. The CDR3 runs to 15 residues. CDR1 LGHDT and CDR2 YNNKEL come from the germline V gene (reference sequence). CDR3 nucleotide sequence: TGTGCCAGCAGCCCGACCCGGGGGTTAAACACTGAAGCTTTCTTT. Protein sequence: CASSPTRGLNTEAFF.

This clone has just one count. This chain uses TRBV30 with TRBJ2-1; 7 nucleotides align to TRBD1. The CDR3 sequence is 11 residues long. The germline CDR1 and CDR2 sequences are GTSNPN and SVGIG (reference sequence). V lost 0 bases and J lost 14; bases outside the gene matches: 4. The CDR3 is CAWSVQDRKFF. CDR3 coding DNA: TGTGCCTGGAGTGTACAGGACAGGAAGTTCTTC.

This clone was found a few times. This chain uses TRBV28 with TRBJ1-5, with TRBD1 identical over 10 bases. This CDR3 is 16 amino acids long. The trim removed 1 base at V and 4 bases at J, leaving 4 bases unmatched. CDR1 is MDHEN, CDR2 SYDVKM, per germline. CDR3 coding DNA: TGTGCCAGCAGTTTATACGGACAGGGGGGGAATCAGCCCCAGCATTTT. Translating gives CASSLYGQGGNQPQHF.

This clone showed up just once. The chain uses TRBV2 and TRBJ1-1; 9 bases agree with TRBD1. Germline-derived CDR1 and CDR2 are SNHLY and FYNNEI. This CDR3 is 14 amino acids long. Losses at the gene ends were 5 bases for V and 4 bases for J; bases not matched to a gene: 5. CDR3: CASSFRQGGTEAFF. The CDR3 DNA is TGTGCCAGCAGTTTCCGACAGGGGGGCACTGAAGCTTTCTTT.